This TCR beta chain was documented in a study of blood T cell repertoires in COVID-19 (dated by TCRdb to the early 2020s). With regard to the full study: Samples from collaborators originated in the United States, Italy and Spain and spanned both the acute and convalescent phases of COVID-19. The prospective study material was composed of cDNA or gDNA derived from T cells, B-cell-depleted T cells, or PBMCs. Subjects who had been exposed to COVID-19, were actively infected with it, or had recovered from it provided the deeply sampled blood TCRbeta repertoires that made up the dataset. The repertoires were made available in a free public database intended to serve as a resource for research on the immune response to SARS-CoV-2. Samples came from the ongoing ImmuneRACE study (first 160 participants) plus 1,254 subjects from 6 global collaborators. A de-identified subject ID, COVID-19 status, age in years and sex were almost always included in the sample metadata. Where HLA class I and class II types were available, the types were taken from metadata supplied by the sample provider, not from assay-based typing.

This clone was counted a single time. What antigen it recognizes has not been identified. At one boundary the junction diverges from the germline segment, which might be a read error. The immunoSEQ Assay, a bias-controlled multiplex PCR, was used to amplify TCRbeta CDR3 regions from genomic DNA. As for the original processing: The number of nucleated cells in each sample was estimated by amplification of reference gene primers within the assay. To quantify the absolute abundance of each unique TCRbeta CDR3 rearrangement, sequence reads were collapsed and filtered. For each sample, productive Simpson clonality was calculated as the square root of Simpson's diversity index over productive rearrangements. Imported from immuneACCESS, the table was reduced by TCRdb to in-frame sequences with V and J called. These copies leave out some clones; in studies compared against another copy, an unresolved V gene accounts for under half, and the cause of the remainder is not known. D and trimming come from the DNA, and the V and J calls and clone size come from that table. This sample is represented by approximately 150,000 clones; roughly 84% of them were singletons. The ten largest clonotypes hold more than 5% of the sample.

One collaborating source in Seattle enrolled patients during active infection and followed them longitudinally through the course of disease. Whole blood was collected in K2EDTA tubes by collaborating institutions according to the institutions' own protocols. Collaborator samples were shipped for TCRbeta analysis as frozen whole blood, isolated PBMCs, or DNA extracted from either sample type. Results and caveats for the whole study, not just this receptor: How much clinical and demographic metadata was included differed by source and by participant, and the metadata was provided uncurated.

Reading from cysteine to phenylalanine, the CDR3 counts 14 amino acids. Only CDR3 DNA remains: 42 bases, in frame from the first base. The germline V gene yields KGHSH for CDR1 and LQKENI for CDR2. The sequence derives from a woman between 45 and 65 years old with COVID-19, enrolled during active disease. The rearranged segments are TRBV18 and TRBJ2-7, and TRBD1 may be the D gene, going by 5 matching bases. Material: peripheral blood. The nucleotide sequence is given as TGTGCCAGCTCAACACCTGACAGTTCCTACGAGCAGTACTTC. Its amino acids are CASSTPDSSYEQYF.